Below are 4 T cell receptor beta chains sequenced from a single sample in a study of cytomegalovirus exposure and HLA in healthy donors. 13 Jbeta primers and 60 Vbeta primers were used for the PCR. The method was immunoSEQ multiplex PCR; TCRdb's version includes in-frame clones alone and lacks a portion of them. Of 150,000 to 200,000 clones in the sample, about two thirds were seen once. Sequencing was performed on PBMCs. Source of these receptors: a human donor in good health.

The chain employs TRBV7-2 and TRBJ2-1; no firm D call. Trimming removed 1 base from V and 9 bases from J, with 4 bases in between. Germline V CDR1 and CDR2: SGHTA, FQGNSA. This CDR3 has 11 amino acids. The CDR3 DNA follows: TGTGCCAGCAGCTTAGGTAGTGAGCAGTTCTTC. Amino acid sequence: CASSLGSEQFF. Variable domain in full (rest from reference TRBV7-2 and TRBJ2-1): GAGVSQSPSNKVTEKGKDVELRCDPISGHTALYWYRQSLGQGLEFLIYFQGNSAPDKSGLPSDRFSAERTGGSVSTLTIQRTQQEDSAVYLCASSLGSEQFFGPGTRLTVL.

V gene TRBV5-8 combines with J gene TRBJ1-2; D call uncertain. The CDR3 sequence is 13 residues long. Germline V CDR1 and CDR2: SGHTS, YDEGEE. V lost 6 bases and J lost 0, with 9 bases in between. This chain's CDR3 is CASTGVPNYGYTF. The CDR3, as DNA: TGTGCCAGCACCGGAGTTCCTAACTATGGCTACACCTTC.

This chain joins TRBV19 and TRBJ2-4; TRBD1 might be the D (8 bases). The CDR3 has 15 amino acids. The germline V gene has CDR1 LNHDA and CDR2 SQIVND (reference sequence). Trimming took 4 bases from V and 3 from J, leaving 13 bases between them. CDR3 bases: TGTGCCAGTAGTACGGACAGGGAGGGCAAAAACATTCAGTACTTC. Residues: CASSTDREGKNIQYF.

This rearrangement joins TRBV14 to TRBJ2-5; no reliable D call. The length of the CDR3 is 16 residues. V gave up 2 bases and J gave up 5 bases, with 18 bases separating them. Germline CDR1 is SGHDN and CDR2 is FVKESK. CDR3 protein: CASSQLAENEQETQYF. The CDR3 DNA reads TGTGCCAGCAGCCAACTCGCAGAGAACGAACAGGAGACCCAGTACTTC. The whole variable domain, remainder taken from reference TRBV14 and TRBJ2-5, is EAGVTQFPSHSVIEKGQTVTLRCDPISGHDNLYWYRRVMGKEIKFLLHFVKESKQDESGMPNNRFLAERTGGTYSTLKVQPAELEDSGVYFCASSQLAENEQETQYFGPGTRLLVL.